This TCR beta chain was recorded in a study of beta chain features in type 1 diabetes. Looking at the study overall: The number of sorted cells examined across all samples was fewer than 110,000,000.

The CDR3 length is 17 residues. CDR1 and CDR2 (germline): LGHNA, YNFKEQ. V was shortened by 0 bases and J by 5 bases, with 16 bases between the two germline ends. Via the markers CD45RO/CCR7/CD25/CD127/CD95/CD27, stem cell-like memory, regulatory, central memory and naive CD4+ cells were sorted. Every isolated RNA sample was fully reverse transcribed, so sequencing captured expressed TCRB transcripts. Measured with immunoSEQ multiplex PCR; TCRdb has only the in-frame clones, and not every one. The sample has under 25,000 clones; about 50% are singletons. The rearrangement joins TRBV4-2 to TRBJ2-2; possibly TRBD1 for D (6 bases). The origin of this receptor is a man younger than 35 in good health. Sequenced material: stem cell memory CD4+ T cells from blood. CDR3 in amino acids: CASSQDRGQGWTGELFF. The CDR3 DNA follows: TGTGCCAGCAGCCAAGACAGGGGCCAGGGGTGGACCGGGGAGCTGTTTTTT.